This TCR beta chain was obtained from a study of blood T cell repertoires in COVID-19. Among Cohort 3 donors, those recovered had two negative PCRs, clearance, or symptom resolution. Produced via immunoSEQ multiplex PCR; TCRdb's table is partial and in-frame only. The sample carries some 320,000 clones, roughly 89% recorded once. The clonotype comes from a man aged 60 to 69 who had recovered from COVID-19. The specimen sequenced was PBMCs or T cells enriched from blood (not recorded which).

The CDR3 nucleotides read TGTGCCAGCATTCTCGGACTAGCGGGAGGGAAAGATACGCAGTATTTT. Protein: CASILGLAGGKDTQYF. This sequence joins TRBV4-2 and TRBJ2-3, with 15 bases lining up with TRBD2. Germline values: CDR1 LGHNA, CDR2 YNFKEQ. This CDR3 region has 16 residues. With 7 bases clipped from V and 5 bases from J, the junction kept 7 bases outside the gene matches.